Sequencing of this T cell receptor beta chain was carried out in a study of blood T cell repertoires in COVID-19. Germline V CDR1 and CDR2: MRHNA, SNTAGT. Trimming cost V 5 bases and J 0 bases, with 6 bases left between them. CDR3 length equals 13 residues. Here immunoSEQ multiplex PCR was the method, and the copy in TCRdb shows in-frame clones only, minus some. The table shows 100,000 or so clones, with roughly 92% occurring only once. Sequencing was carried out using peripheral blood. The chain recombines TRBV6-4 with TRBJ2-3, with D possibly matching TRBD2 (6 bases). The origin of this receptor is a man between 50 and 59 years old with active COVID-19. The CDR3 reads CASSSGSTDTQYF. The CDR3 DNA sequence: TGTGCCAGCAGTAGCGGGAGCACAGATACGCAGTATTTT.